The sequence of this TCR beta chain was determined in a study of monozygotic twins with inflammatory bowel disease. Looked up from germline, CDR1 is KGHSH and CDR2 is LQKENI. The CDR3 length is 15 residues. TCRdb reprocessed the 5' RACE reads; each CDR3 protein has one entry and no DNA is given. The sample totals about 380,000 distinct CDR3 sequences. The clonotype originates from a human donor with ulcerative colitis or Crohn's disease, or a healthy co-twin of an affected twin (not recorded which). Sample: blood. The J gene is TRBJ2-2, the V gene TRBV18; TCRdb designates TRBD1, a call that cannot be tested without DNA. The CDR3 sequence is CASSPNRQNTGELFF.